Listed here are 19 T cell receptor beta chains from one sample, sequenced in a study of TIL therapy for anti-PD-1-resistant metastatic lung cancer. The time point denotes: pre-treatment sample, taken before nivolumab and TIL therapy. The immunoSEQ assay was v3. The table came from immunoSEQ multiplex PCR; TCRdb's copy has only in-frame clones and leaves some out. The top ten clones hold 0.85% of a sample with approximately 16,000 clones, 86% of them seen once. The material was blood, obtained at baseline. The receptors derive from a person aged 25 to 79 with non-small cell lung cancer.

This chain's CDR3 is CASSIGTSGRSKETQYF. CDR3 nucleotides: TGTGCCAGCAGCATCGGGACTAGCGGGAGGAGTAAGGAGACCCAGTACTTC. The chain recombines TRBV9 with TRBJ2-5, with 15 bases that match TRBD2. This CDR3 is built from 17 residues. The germline V gene encodes CDR1 SGDLS and CDR2 YYNGEE. V trimming: 4 bases; J trimming: 5 bases; junction bases outside the gene matches: 9.

Here the CDR3 DNA reads TGCGCCAGCAGCGTATCCCGGGGGGGAAGGGAGACCCAGTACTTC. It codes for CASSVSRGGRETQYF. The genes are TRBV5-1 and TRBJ2-5; TRBD2 aligns across 8 bases. The CDR3 consists of 15 residues. J lost 5 bases, V lost 4 bases, and 10 bases had no gene match. CDR1 SGHRS and CDR2 YFSETQ come from the germline V gene. Full variable domain (outside the CDR3, taken from reference TRBV5-1 and TRBJ2-5): KAGVTQTPRYLIKTRGQQVTLSCSPISGHRSVSWYQQTPGQGLQFLFEYFSETQRNKGNFPGRFSGRQFSNSRSEMNVSTLELGDSALYLCASSVSRGGRETQYFGPGTRLLVL.

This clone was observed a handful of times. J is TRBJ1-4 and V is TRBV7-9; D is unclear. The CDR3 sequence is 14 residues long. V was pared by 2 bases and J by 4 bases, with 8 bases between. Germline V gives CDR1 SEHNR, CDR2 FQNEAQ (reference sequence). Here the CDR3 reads CASSLSSLNEKLFF. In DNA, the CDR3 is TGTGCCAGCAGCTTATCGAGTCTTAATGAAAAACTGTTTTTT.

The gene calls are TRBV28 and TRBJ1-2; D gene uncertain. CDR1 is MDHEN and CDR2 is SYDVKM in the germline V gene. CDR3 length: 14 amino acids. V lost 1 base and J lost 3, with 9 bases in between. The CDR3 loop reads CASSLSWRDYGYTF. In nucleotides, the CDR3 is TGTGCCAGCAGTTTATCGTGGCGGGACTATGGCTACACCTTC.

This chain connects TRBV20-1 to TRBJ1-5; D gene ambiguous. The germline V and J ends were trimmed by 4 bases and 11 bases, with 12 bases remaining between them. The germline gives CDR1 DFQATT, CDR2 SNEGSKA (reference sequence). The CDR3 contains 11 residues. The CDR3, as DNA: TGCAGTGCTACGGCGGAAAGGGCCCAGCATTTT. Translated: CSATAERAQHF.

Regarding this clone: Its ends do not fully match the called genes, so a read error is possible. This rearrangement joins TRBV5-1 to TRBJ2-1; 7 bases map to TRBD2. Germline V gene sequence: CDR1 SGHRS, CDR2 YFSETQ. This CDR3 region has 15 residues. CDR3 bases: TGCGCCAGCAACTTGATGCTAGCGGTCAACAATGAGCAGTTCTTC. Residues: CASNLMLAVNNEQFF. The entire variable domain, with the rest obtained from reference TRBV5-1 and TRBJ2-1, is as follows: KAGVTQTPRYLIKTRGQQVTLSCSPISGHRSVSWYQQTPGQGLQFLFEYFSETQRNKGNFPGRFSGRQFSNSRSEMNVSTLELGDSALYLCASNLMLAVNNEQFFGPGTRLTVL.

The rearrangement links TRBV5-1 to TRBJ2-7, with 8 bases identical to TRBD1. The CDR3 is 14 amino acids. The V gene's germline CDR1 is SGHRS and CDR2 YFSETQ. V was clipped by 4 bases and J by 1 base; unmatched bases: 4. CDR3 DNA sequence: TGCGCCAGCAGCACTGGACAGGGATCCTACGAGCAGTACTTC. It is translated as CASSTGQGSYEQYF.

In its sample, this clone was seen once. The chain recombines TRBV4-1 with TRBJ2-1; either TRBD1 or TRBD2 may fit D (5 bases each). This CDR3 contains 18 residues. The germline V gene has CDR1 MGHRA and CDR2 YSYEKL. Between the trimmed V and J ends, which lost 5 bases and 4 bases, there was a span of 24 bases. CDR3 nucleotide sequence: TGCGCCAGCAGCTCCCAAGCCGCCGCCCGGGGCCCGTACAATGAGCAGTTCTTC. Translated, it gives CASSSQAAARGPYNEQFF.

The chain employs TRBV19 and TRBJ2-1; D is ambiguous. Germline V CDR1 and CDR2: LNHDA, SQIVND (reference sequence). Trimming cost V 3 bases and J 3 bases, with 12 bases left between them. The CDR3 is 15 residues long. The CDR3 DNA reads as TGTGCCAGTAGTATTTCCGACGACCTCTACAATGAGCAGTTCTTC. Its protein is CASSISDDLYNEQFF.

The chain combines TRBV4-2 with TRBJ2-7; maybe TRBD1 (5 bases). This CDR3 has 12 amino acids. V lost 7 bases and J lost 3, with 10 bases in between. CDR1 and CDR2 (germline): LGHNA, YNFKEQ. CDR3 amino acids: CASIGAHYEQYV. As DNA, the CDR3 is TGTGCCAGCATAGGGGCGCACTACGAGCAGTACGTC.

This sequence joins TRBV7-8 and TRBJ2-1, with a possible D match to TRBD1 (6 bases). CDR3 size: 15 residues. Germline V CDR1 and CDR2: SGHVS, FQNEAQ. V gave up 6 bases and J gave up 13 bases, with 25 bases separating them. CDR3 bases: TGTGCCAGCAGTCAAAACCGGGACACCGTCTCGCACCAGTTCTTC. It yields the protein CASSQNRDTVSHQFF. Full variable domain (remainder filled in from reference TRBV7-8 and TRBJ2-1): GAGVSQSPRYKVAKRGQDVALRCDPISGHVSLFWYQQALGQGPEFLTYFQNEAQLDKSGLPSDRFFAERPEGSVSTLKIQRTQQEDSAVYLCASSQNRDTVSHQFFGPGTRLTVL.

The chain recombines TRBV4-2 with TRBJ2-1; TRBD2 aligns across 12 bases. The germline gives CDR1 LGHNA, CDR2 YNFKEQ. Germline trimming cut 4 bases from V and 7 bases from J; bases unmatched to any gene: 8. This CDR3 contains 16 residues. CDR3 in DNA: TGTGCCAGCAGCCTACTAGCGGGAGGAAAGTGGAATGAGCAGTTCTTC. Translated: CASSLLAGGKWNEQFF.

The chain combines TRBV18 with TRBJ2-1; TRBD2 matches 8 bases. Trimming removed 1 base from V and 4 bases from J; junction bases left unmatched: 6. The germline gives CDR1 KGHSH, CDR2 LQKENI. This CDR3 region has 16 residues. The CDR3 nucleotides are TGTGCCAGCTCACCACGGTTTAGCGGGGTGTACAATGAGCAGTTCTTC. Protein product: CASSPRFSGVYNEQFF.

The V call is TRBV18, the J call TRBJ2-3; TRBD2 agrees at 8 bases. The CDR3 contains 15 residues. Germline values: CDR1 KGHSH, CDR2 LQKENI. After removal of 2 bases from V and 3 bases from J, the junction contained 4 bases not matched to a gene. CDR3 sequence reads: CASSPSGGATDTQYF. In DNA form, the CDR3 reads TGTGCCAGCTCACCATCGGGGGGGGCGACAGATACGCAGTATTTT.

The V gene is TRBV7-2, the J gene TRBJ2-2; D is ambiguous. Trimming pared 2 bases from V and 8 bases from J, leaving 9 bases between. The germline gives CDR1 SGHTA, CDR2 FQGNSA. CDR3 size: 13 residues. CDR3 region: CASSLFFGGELFF. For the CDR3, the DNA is TGTGCCAGCAGCTTATTTTTTGGGGGGGAGCTGTTTTTT.

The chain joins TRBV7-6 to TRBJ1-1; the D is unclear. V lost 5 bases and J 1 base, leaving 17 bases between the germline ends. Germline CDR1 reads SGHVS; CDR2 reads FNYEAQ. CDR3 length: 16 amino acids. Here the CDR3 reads CASSPAGTVKNTEAFF. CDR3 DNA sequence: TGTGCCAGCAGCCCTGCGGGAACAGTCAAGAACACTGAAGCTTTCTTT.

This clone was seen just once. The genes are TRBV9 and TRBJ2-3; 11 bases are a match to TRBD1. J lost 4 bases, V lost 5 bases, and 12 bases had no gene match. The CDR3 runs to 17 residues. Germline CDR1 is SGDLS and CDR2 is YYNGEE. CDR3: CASRAPLGQGVPDTQYF. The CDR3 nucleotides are TGTGCCAGCAGGGCCCCCCTGGGACAGGGGGTCCCAGATACGCAGTATTTT.

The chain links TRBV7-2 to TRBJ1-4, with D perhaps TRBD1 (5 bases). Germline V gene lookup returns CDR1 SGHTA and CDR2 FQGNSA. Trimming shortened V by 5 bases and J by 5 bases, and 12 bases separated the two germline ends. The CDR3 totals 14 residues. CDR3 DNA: TGTGCCAGCAGCCGCGCCGGGACCAATGAAAAACTGTTTTTT. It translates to CASSRAGTNEKLFF.

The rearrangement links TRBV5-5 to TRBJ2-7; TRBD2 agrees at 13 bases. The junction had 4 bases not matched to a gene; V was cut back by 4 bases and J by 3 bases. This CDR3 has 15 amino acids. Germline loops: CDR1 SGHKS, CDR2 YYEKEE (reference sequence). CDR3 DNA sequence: TGTGCCAGCAGCAAGGGACTAGCGGGGAACTACGAGCAGTACTTC. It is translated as CASSKGLAGNYEQYF.